In this sample, the clone carrying this TCR beta chain turned up once. Its antigen is undetermined. Using immunoSEQ multiplex PCR, the repertoire was profiled, and TCRdb retains in-frame clones only, with some absent. The table shows tens of thousands of clones, with around four fifths occurring only once. This sample was taken from a study of radiation and T cells in renal cell carcinoma. Time point specified: blood 4 weeks post-SBRT, at nephrectomy. As to treatment: 15 Gy SBRT to primary tumor, nephrectomy 4 weeks later. Nephrectomy followed 15 Gy stereotactic body radiation by 4 weeks. Radiation-treated patients gave blood at baseline, week 2 and week 4. The ends lost 4 bases at V and 5 bases at J; junction bases unmatched: 5. From germline, CDR1 is ENHRY and CDR2 SYGVKD. The CDR3 has 14 residues. Study observations and caveats: From baseline, blood top tumor clonotypes peaked at 2 weeks post-radiation. No pretreatment tumor biopsies were available for baseline clonotypes.

Here the sequenced sample was blood, taken from a patient whose treatment included radiotherapy and nephrectomy. This TCR came from a middle-aged man with renal cell carcinoma. The chain joins TRBV10-3 to TRBJ2-3; 8 bases are a match to TRBD2. This CDR3 reads CAISGTSLQDTQYF. CDR3 nucleotides: TGTGCCATCAGTGGGACTAGCCTCCAAGATACGCAGTATTTT.